These 10 T cell receptor beta chains came from one sample sequenced in a study of T cells in Graves' hyperthyroidism and ophthalmopathy. Amplification of TCR beta CDR3 regions used RNA as the template. During a first-round RT-PCR of the TCR CDR3, the HTBI primer set was used. Via MiXCR, TCRdb re-called the multiplex PCR reads, giving one row per CDR3 protein. Counted here are about 640,000 distinct CDR3 sequences, 45% occurring once; the ten biggest clones make up approximately 7.2%. What was sequenced was peripheral blood or thyroid tissue (not recorded which). The origin of the receptors is an adult man with Graves' disease, either hyperthyroidism or ophthalmopathy (not recorded which).

In this sample, this clonotype turned up many times. The chain couples TRBV7-9 to TRBJ2-7, with 9 bases lining up with TRBD1. The CDR3 extends over 14 amino acids. Trimming removed 5 bases from V and 4 bases from J; junction bases left unmatched: 6. Per germline, CDR1 SEHNR and CDR2 FQNEAQ (reference sequence). For the CDR3, the DNA is TGTGCCAGCAGCACCCGGGACAGGGCGTACGAGCAGTACTTC. Translating gives CASSTRDRAYEQYF.

The chain carries TRBV24-1 and TRBJ2-2; TRBD1 agrees at 9 bases. This CDR3 is 18 amino acids long. V was clipped by 1 base and J by 3 bases; unmatched bases: 8. Per the germline V gene, CDR1 is KGHDR and CDR2 is SFDVKD. CDR3 bases: TGTGCCACCAGTGATTTCCCTCGGGACAGGGACGACACCGGGGAGCTGTTTTTT. Protein product: CATSDFPRDRDDTGELFF.

In the case of this clonotype: A much bigger clone sits one base away, suggesting this may be a read error. The chain carries TRBV19 and TRBJ2-7, with TRBD1 as a possible D gene (5 bases). From germline, CDR1 is LNHDA and CDR2 SQIVND (reference sequence). CDR3 size: 11 residues. CDR3 sequence: CASGRDRERYF. The CDR3 coding sequence is TGTGCCAGTGGCAGGGATCGTGAGCGGTACTTC.

A word on this clonotype: Since no conserved phenylalanine or tryptophan closes the CDR3, a read error is the likely cause. The DNA is omitted, as the CDR3 cannot be located on it reliably, and the CDR3 follows TCRdb's listing. CDR3 in amino acids: CAISESISR. V and J are TRBV10-3 and TRBJ1-4. Germline V gene data show CDR1 as ENHRY and CDR2 as SYGVKD. The CDR3 is 9 amino acids long, termini counted.

This chain joins TRBV7-2 and TRBJ1-1; 9 nucleotides agree with TRBD1. CDR1 and CDR2 from the germline V gene are SGHTA and FQGNSA. Losses at the gene ends were 8 bases for V and 0 bases for J; bases not matched to a gene: 7. The CDR3 sequence is 15 residues long. The CDR3 spells CASCRGTGLNTEAFF. The DNA for the CDR3 is TGTGCCAGCTGCCGCGGGACAGGGTTGAACACTGAAGCTTTCTTT.

This clonotype was observed a few times. J is TRBJ1-1 and V is TRBV20-1; TRBD1 might be the D (5 bases). The germline V and J ends were trimmed by 3 bases and 2 bases, with 13 bases remaining between them. The CDR3 contains 14 residues. CDR1 and CDR2 (germline): DFQATT, SNEGSKA (reference sequence). DNA of the CDR3: TGCAGTGCTAGCACTAACAGGCCCAACACTGAAGCTTTCTTT. It codes for CSASTNRPNTEAFF.

This rearrangement joins TRBV5-4 to TRBJ2-7; D not resolved. The germline V gene has CDR1 SGHNT and CDR2 YYREEE (reference sequence). The CDR3 is 13 residues long. Trimming cost V 2 bases and J 0 bases, with 6 bases left between them. The CDR3 loop reads CASSFESSYEQYF. CDR3 sequence (DNA): TGTGCCAGCAGCTTCGAGAGCTCCTACGAGCAGTACTTC.

There are a few counts of this clonotype. The CDR3 here is CASRWWAGDSPLHF. The CDR3 DNA reads as TGTGCCAGCAGGTGGTGGGCTGGCGATTCACCCCTCCACTTT. This chain connects TRBV6-6 to TRBJ1-6; the D is unclear. This CDR3 region has 14 residues. Germline V CDR1 and CDR2: MNHNY, SVGAGI (reference sequence). Trimming left V 6 bases short and J 8 bases short, with 14 bases between.

This clonotype occurred a few times. The CDR3 DNA follows: TGCAGTGCTAGCCATCAGACGGCCGGGGCGGAGACCCAGTACTTC. It yields the protein CSASHQTAGAETQYF. J is TRBJ2-5 and V is TRBV20-1, with D perhaps assigned TRBD1 or TRBD2 (5 bases each). V was pared by 3 bases and J by 5 bases, with 19 bases between. CDR3 size: 15 residues. In germline, CDR1 is DFQATT, CDR2 SNEGSKA (reference sequence).

V gene TRBV19 combines with J gene TRBJ1-1; no firm D call. The V gene lost 7 bases and the J gene lost 3 bases, with 9 bases spanning the gap. Looked up from germline, CDR1 is LNHDA and CDR2 is SQIVND (reference sequence). CDR3 length equals 12 residues. CDR3 sequence reads: CASKAGYTEAFF. The CDR3 DNA reads as TGTGCCAGTAAGGCAGGATACACTGAAGCTTTCTTT.